These 27 T cell receptor beta chains came from one sample sequenced in a study of sequential checkpoint blockade in melanoma. Treatment noted: randomized to nivolumab then ipilimumab (arm A) or the reverse (arm B). The data were produced by immunoSEQ multiplex PCR, yet TCRdb's version contains in-frame clones alone and is incomplete. The sample lists 12,000 or so clones; roughly a quarter were seen once. The specimen comprised tumor tissue (inferred from file names), sampled from a patient given nivolumab and ipilimumab in sequence. These receptors were taken from a human donor with melanoma.

The rearrangement uses TRBV11-3 and TRBJ2-7, with TRBD2 matching 14 bases. The CDR3 covers 17 residues. Germline assignment: CDR1 SGHNT and CDR2 YENEEA. V shed 5 bases and J 2 bases; nucleotides not matched to a gene: 8. CDR3 loop: CASSTGTSGSVPYEQYF. In DNA, the CDR3 is TGTGCCAGCAGCACGGGGACTAGCGGGAGTGTACCCTACGAGCAGTACTTC.

The gene calls are TRBV9 and TRBJ2-7; no clear D. Germline lookup yields CDR1 SGDLS and CDR2 YYNGEE. Trimming cost V 0 bases and J 5 bases, with 12 bases left between them. There are 14 residues in the CDR3. The CDR3: CASSVGYTEDEQYF. CDR3 DNA sequence: TGTGCCAGCAGCGTAGGATATACAGAGGACGAGCAGTACTTC.

CDR3 sequence: CASSLGTSGRNTGELFF. The CDR3 DNA sequence: TGCGCCAGCAGCTTGGGGACTAGCGGGAGAAACACCGGGGAGCTGTTTTTT. The chain carries TRBV5-1 and TRBJ2-2; 13 nucleotides match TRBD2. V gave up 0 bases and J gave up 2 bases; unmatched junction bases: 1. This CDR3 is 17 amino acids long. From germline, CDR1 is SGHRS and CDR2 YFSETQ. The full variable domain, with the rest looked up from reference TRBV5-1 and TRBJ2-2, is KAGVTQTPRYLIKTRGQQVTLSCSPISGHRSVSWYQQTPGQGLQFLFEYFSETQRNKGNFPGRFSGRQFSNSRSEMNVSTLELGDSALYLCASSLGTSGRNTGELFFGEGSRLTVL.

The gene calls are TRBV11-3 and TRBJ1-3; possibly TRBD1 for D (6 bases). The CDR3 has 16 residues. Germline loops: CDR1 SGHNT, CDR2 YENEEA. The V end lost 5 bases, the J end lost 0 bases, and 14 bases lay between the germline ends. The CDR3 reads CASSLPDSFSGNTIYF. The CDR3 region has the DNA TGTGCCAGCAGCCTCCCGGACAGTTTCTCTGGAAACACCATATATTTT. The entire variable domain, with the rest obtained from reference TRBV11-3 and TRBJ1-3, is as follows: EAGVVQSPRYKIIEKKQPVAFWCNPISGHNTLYWYLQNLGQGPELLIRYENEEAVDDSQLPKDRFSAERLKGVDSTLKIQPAELGDSAVYLCASSLPDSFSGNTIYFGEGSWLTVV.

About this clone: Its ends do not fully match the called genes, so a read error is possible. The CDR3, as DNA: TGTGCCAGAAGCTCCGTCCCTCGTTTAGCGGCAGACACAGATACGCAGTATTTT. It encodes CARSSVPRLAADTDTQYF. The rearrangement joins TRBV7-7 to TRBJ2-3; D possibly corresponds to TRBD2 (6 bases). CDR3 length: 18 amino acids. Germline V gene sequence: CDR1 SSHAT, CDR2 FNYEAQ (reference sequence).

The genes are TRBV15 and TRBJ2-3, with 8 bases that match TRBD2. With V trimmed by 4 bases and J by 3 bases, 9 bases remained unmatched. Looked up from germline, CDR1 is LNHNV and CDR2 is YYDKDF (reference sequence). CDR3 length: 16 residues. Written as DNA, the CDR3 is TGTGCCACCAGCATTCAACGGGGGGGGTGGACAGATACGCAGTATTTT. Translating gives CATSIQRGGWTDTQYF.

The CDR3 reads CASSVKKGPNTEAFF. CDR3 in DNA: TGTGCCAGCAGCGTAAAGAAGGGACCGAACACTGAAGCTTTCTTT. This chain joins TRBV9 and TRBJ1-1; D perhaps matches TRBD1 (5 bases). CDR1 is SGDLS, CDR2 YYNGEE, per germline. The CDR3 has 15 amino acids. V was cut by 1 base and J by 1 base, with 11 bases left in between.

The chain employs TRBV19 and TRBJ2-1, with a possible D match to TRBD1 (6 bases). V was cut by 4 bases and J by 9 bases, with 13 bases left in between. This CDR3 has 13 amino acids. Germline-derived CDR1 and CDR2 are LNHDA and SQIVND (reference sequence). CDR3: CASSTGTNGEQFF. As DNA, the CDR3 is TGTGCCAGTAGTACCGGGACAAACGGTGAGCAGTTCTTC.

The V and J genes are TRBV28 and TRBJ2-4, with D hard to call. The V end lost 8 bases, the J end lost 0 bases, and 17 bases lay between the germline ends. Germline V gives CDR1 MDHEN, CDR2 SYDVKM. The CDR3 is 16 residues long. The CDR3 nucleotides read TGTGCCAGCCGAAAGGAGCTGGGCAGAGCCAAAAACATTCAGTACTTC. Residues: CASRKELGRAKNIQYF.

In this sample, this clone turned up a few times. This chain uses TRBV28 with TRBJ1-1, with D hard to call. The V end was cut by 2 bases, the J end by 3 bases, with 16 bases between. Germline assignment: CDR1 MDHEN and CDR2 SYDVKM. This CDR3 has 16 amino acids. The CDR3 loop is CASSLNPQIGYTEAFF. The CDR3 DNA sequence: TGTGCCAGCAGTTTAAACCCACAAATCGGGTACACTGAAGCTTTCTTT.

The rearrangement links TRBV28 to TRBJ2-1; 8 bases match TRBD2. Germline assignment: CDR1 MDHEN and CDR2 SYDVKM. There are 14 residues in the CDR3. V lost 5 bases to trimming and J lost 7 bases; unmatched junction nucleotides: 7. CDR3 amino acids: CASSRWTSRNEQFF. The CDR3 DNA is TGTGCCAGCAGTAGATGGACTAGCAGAAATGAGCAGTTCTTC.

The V and J genes are TRBV2 and TRBJ2-5; tentative D call: TRBD1 (5 bases). The germline V gene has CDR1 SNHLY and CDR2 FYNNEI. This CDR3 comprises 12 residues. Trimming took off 10 bases at V and 1 base at J, with 10 bases between the two ends. This CDR3 reads CAKEDTQETQYF. The DNA for the CDR3 is TGTGCCAAAGAGGACACCCAAGAGACCCAGTACTTC.

With regard to this clone: A junction end diverges from the germline sequence, so it may reflect a read error. In DNA form, the CDR3 reads TGCGCCAGCAGTGAGACCAGGACAGTCGGATCCTTC. This translates into CASSETRTVGSF. The gene calls are TRBV10-2 and TRBJ2-7; tentative D call: TRBD1 (6 bases). Germline V gene sequence: CDR1 WSHSY, CDR2 SAAADI. The CDR3 runs to 12 residues.

The chain employs TRBV4-1 and TRBJ1-2, with D hard to call. The CDR3 totals 17 residues. The germline V and J ends were trimmed by 0 bases and 8 bases, with 22 bases remaining between them. Germline-derived CDR1 and CDR2 are MGHRA and YSYEKL. This CDR3 is CASSQEPGKSLLTGYTF. DNA for the CDR3: TGCGCCAGCAGCCAAGAACCCGGGAAGAGCTTACTTACCGGCTACACCTTC.

This chain uses TRBV29-1 with TRBJ2-2; D perhaps matches TRBD1 (5 bases). Germline V gene data show CDR1 as SQVTM and CDR2 as ANQGSEA. The CDR3 spans 15 residues. Trimming pared 7 bases from V and 4 bases from J, leaving 19 bases between. The DNA for the CDR3 is TGCAGCGCTATAACACAGGAGAAGGGCACCGGGGAGCTGTTTTTT. Its translation: CSAITQEKGTGELFF.

The genes are TRBV5-1 and TRBJ1-4, with 7 bases fitting TRBD1. In germline, CDR1 is SGHRS, CDR2 YFSETQ. Unmatched junction bases numbered 5, after V lost 1 base and J lost 5 bases. The CDR3 sequence is 15 residues long. CDR3 DNA sequence: TGCGCCAGCAGCTTGTCGACAGGGCCCAATGAAAAACTGTTTTTT. This translates into CASSLSTGPNEKLFF. Full variable domain (rest looked up from reference TRBV5-1 and TRBJ1-4): KAGVTQTPRYLIKTRGQQVTLSCSPISGHRSVSWYQQTPGQGLQFLFEYFSETQRNKGNFPGRFSGRQFSNSRSEMNVSTLELGDSALYLCASSLSTGPNEKLFFGSGTQLSVL.

The J gene is TRBJ2-3, the V gene TRBV19; 8 bases fit TRBD2. This CDR3 comprises 17 residues. Trimming removed 5 bases from V and 1 base from J; junction bases left unmatched: 11. Germline V gene data show CDR1 as LNHDA and CDR2 as SQIVND (reference sequence). CDR3 loop: CASSYSGRTARTDTQYF. The DNA for the CDR3 is TGTGCCAGTAGTTACAGCGGGAGAACCGCCCGCACAGATACGCAGTATTTT.

CDR3 nucleotides: TGCGCCAGCAGCTTTGGTAGCGGGAGCTACACCGGGGAGCTGTTTTTT. Its protein product is CASSFGSGSYTGELFF. The V gene is TRBV5-1, the J gene TRBJ2-2; 9 bases align to TRBD2. The V gene's germline CDR1 is SGHRS and CDR2 YFSETQ. This CDR3 has 16 amino acids. V lost 2 bases and J lost 3; bases outside the gene matches: 5.

This sequence joins TRBV6-8 and TRBJ2-7; D unresolved. V was trimmed by 6 bases and J by 4 bases, leaving 19 bases between them. The CDR3 has 15 amino acids. Looked up from germline, CDR1 is MNHGY and CDR2 is SAAAGT. The CDR3 is CASSPHRSNGYEQYF. The CDR3 DNA follows: TGTGCCAGCAGCCCCCATCGGTCTAACGGATACGAGCAGTACTTC.

This clone was seen a few times. The chain has TRBV5-1 and TRBJ1-1; 9 bases are shared with TRBD1. Germline loops: CDR1 SGHRS, CDR2 YFSETQ. V gave up 4 bases and J gave up 4 bases; unmatched junction bases: 11. The CDR3 extends over 16 amino acids. The CDR3 DNA follows: TGCGCCAGCAGCAACCGACAGGGGGTCTTGGGCACTGAAGCTTTCTTT. This encodes CASSNRQGVLGTEAFF.

The chain uses TRBV10-2 and TRBJ1-1; D not resolved. The germline V gene has CDR1 WSHSY and CDR2 SAAADI. This CDR3 is 14 amino acids long. V was clipped by 4 bases and J by 2 bases, with 11 bases between them. The CDR3 DNA follows: TGCGCCAGCAGTGTGGGCAGGCTCAACACTGAAGCTTTCTTT. Translation gives CASSVGRLNTEAFF.

This chain uses TRBV9 with TRBJ1-2, with 10 bases fitting TRBD1. Germline V gene lookup returns CDR1 SGDLS and CDR2 YYNGEE. CDR3 length: 16 amino acids. With 5 bases clipped from V and 1 base from J, the junction kept 8 bases outside the gene matches. The CDR3 DNA sequence: TGTGCCAGCAGTGAGTCCCGGACAGGGGGTAACTATGGCTACACCTTC. Translating gives CASSESRTGGNYGYTF. Full variable domain (remainder filled in from reference TRBV9 and TRBJ1-2): DSGVTQTPKHLITATGQRVTLRCSPRSGDLSVYWYQQSLDQGLQFLIQYYNGEERAKGNILERFSAQQFPDLHSELNLSSLELGDSALYFCASSESRTGGNYGYTFGSGTRLTVV.

The chain carries TRBV12-5 and TRBJ2-1; TRBD2 might be the D (7 bases). The germline V gene has CDR1 LGHNT and CDR2 FRNRAP. This CDR3 region has 12 residues. The CDR3 nucleotides are TGTGCCAGCGGGGTAGGGGGGTTTGAGCAGTTCTTC. As protein: CASGVGGFEQFF.

This clone occurred many times. This chain links TRBV9 with TRBJ1-3, with no clear D. CDR3 length: 18 residues. The ends were cut back, 0 bases at V and 0 bases at J, with 16 bases in the middle. Germline assignment: CDR1 SGDLS and CDR2 YYNGEE. The CDR3 protein is CASSVEPEPARSGNTIYF. The DNA of the CDR3 is TGTGCCAGCAGCGTAGAGCCCGAGCCCGCACGCTCTGGAAACACCATATATTTT.

This clone was seen more than once but under ten times. The chain carries TRBV10-3 and TRBJ2-3; TRBD1 aligns across 9 bases. J lost 5 bases, V lost 3 bases, and 6 bases had no gene match. The CDR3 totals 15 residues. Looked up from germline, CDR1 is ENHRY and CDR2 is SYGVKD. The CDR3 sequence: CAISEWDRVKDTQYF. The CDR3, as DNA: TGTGCCATCAGTGAATGGGACAGGGTTAAAGATACGCAGTATTTT.

As to this clone: Relative to the germline gene, one junction end is altered; a read error may explain this. The chain is built from TRBV29-1 and TRBJ2-5; 9 bases are a match to TRBD2. CDR3 length: 15 amino acids. Germline CDR1 is SQVTM and CDR2 is ANQGSEA. The CDR3 spells CSVLLIAGDQETQYF. The CDR3 DNA is TGCAGCGTGCTACTTATAGCGGGAGACCAGGAGACCCAGTACTTC.

The V and J genes are TRBV19 and TRBJ2-7; possible D gene TRBD1, 5 bases. Trimming stripped 5 bases from V and 4 bases from J, with 12 bases between. This CDR3 is built from 13 residues. Germline lookup yields CDR1 LNHDA and CDR2 SQIVND (reference sequence). CDR3 in amino acids: CASSAGDRYEQYF. CDR3 nucleotide sequence: TGTGCCAGTAGTGCCGGAGACAGATACGAGCAGTACTTC. The variable domain in full, completed from reference TRBV19 and TRBJ2-7, reads DGGITQSPKYLFRKEGQNVTLSCEQNLNHDAMYWYRQDPGQGLRLIYYSQIVNDFQKGDIAEGYSVSREKKESFPLTVTSAQKNPTAFYLCASSAGDRYEQYFGPGTRLTVT.